This T cell receptor beta chain was recorded in a study of cytomegalovirus exposure and HLA in healthy donors. Sequenced by immunoSEQ multiplex PCR; TCRdb stores in-frame clones only, minus some. The sample consists of around 250,000 clones, 90% of them appearing once. V was pared by 4 bases and J by 9 bases, with 7 bases of the junction left unmatched. The CDR3 covers 14 residues. Per germline, CDR1 LGHNA and CDR2 YSLEER. The receptor's source is a woman between 18 and 29 years old in good health and CMV-seronegative. The chain is built from TRBV4-3 and TRBJ1-5; 9 nucleotides match TRBD1. Sequencing was performed on PBMCs. The CDR3 nucleotides read TGCGCCAGCAGCCTAGGGACAGGGAGATGGCCCCAGCATTTT. Its protein product is CASSLGTGRWPQHF.